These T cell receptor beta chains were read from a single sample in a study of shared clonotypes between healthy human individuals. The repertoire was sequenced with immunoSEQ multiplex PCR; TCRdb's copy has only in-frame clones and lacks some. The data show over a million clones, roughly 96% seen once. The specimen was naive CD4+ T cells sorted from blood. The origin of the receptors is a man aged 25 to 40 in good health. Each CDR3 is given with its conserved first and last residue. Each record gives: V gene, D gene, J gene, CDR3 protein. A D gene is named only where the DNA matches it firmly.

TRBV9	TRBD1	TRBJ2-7	CASSLPGQGSYEQYF
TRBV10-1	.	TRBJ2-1	CASSEVLGNEQFF
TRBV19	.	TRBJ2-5	CASTPTPGPTETQYF
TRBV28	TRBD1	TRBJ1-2	CASSRDSSVSGYTF
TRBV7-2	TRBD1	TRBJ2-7	CASSLDPQGVEQYF
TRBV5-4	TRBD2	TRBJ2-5	CASSDRRTSEETQYF
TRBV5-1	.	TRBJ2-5	CASSSRQGKETQYF
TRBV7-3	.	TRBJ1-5	CASSFWDEGYSNQPQHF
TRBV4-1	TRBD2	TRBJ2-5	CASSRTRDLGTQYF
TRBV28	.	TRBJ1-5	CASSFVGVDNQPQHF
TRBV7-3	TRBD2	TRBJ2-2	CASSSKRLAGNTGELFF
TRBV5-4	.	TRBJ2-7	CASSVGQFVYEQYF
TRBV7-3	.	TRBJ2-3	CASSLRGGTDTQYF
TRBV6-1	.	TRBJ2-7	CASSEASYEQYF
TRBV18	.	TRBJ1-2	CASSRDSSPNYGYTF
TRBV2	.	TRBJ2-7	CASSSEMGYVEQYF
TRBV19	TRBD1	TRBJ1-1	CASRTTGGLEAFF
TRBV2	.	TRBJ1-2	CASSDLYGYTF
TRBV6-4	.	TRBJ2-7	CASSEYGGSSYEQYF
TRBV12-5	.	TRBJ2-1	CASGLWDLGSYNEQFF
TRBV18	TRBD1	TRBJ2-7	CASSPGQGVLHEQYF
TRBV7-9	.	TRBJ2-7	CASSLVGATYEQYF
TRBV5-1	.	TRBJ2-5	CASSSRAFQETQYF
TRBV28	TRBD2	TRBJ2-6	CASRTGTSGDSGANVLTF
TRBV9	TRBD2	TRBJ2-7	CASSVGGGAWTYEQYF
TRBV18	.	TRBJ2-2	CASSPRNTGELFF
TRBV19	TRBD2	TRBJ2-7	CASSLGGLGLYEQYF
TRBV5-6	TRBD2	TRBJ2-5	CASSPGLAGDRETQYF
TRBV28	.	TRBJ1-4	CATPRGDPEKLFF
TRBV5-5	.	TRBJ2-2	CASSLVGQGGTGELFF
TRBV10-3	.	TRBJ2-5	CAISEGTPGTQYF
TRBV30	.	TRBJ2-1	CAWSLNNEQFF
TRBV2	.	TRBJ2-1	CASNVLGRGSYNEQFF
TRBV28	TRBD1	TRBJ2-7	CASSWTGGNEQYF
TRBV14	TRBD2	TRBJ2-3	CASSQGTSGKGGRDTQYF
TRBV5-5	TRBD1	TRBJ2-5	CASSHRDRGSETQYF
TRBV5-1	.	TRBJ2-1	CASSLGGSYNEQFF
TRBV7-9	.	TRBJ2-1	CASRTSNEQFF
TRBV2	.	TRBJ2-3	CASKGQDTQYF
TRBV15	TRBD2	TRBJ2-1	CATSPQVLAGSNEQFF
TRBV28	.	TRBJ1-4	CASTYGGEKLFF
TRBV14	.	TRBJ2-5	CASSQLGSSGETQYF
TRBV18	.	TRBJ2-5	CASSPNSQGWETQYF